These 18 T cell receptor beta chains share one sample of origin, sequenced in a study of blood T cell repertoires in COVID-19 (TCRdb year 2020). Library construction relied on the immunoSEQ multiplex PCR assay. TCRdb's version of the immuneACCESS table is confined to in-frame rearrangements and falls short of the full clone set. An unresolved V gene accounts for under half of the shortfall where checked; the remainder is of unknown origin. The sample table records some 270,000 clones; around 90% of these occur just once. Jointly, the top ten make up under 2.5% of the sample. Sequencing input: peripheral blood. These receptors were collected from a woman aged 60-75 years with COVID-19, enrolled during active disease.

The chain links TRBV20-1 to TRBJ2-3; no firm D call. V was pared by 3 bases and J by 4 bases, with 5 bases between. The germline CDR1 and CDR2 sequences are DFQATT and SNEGSKA (reference sequence). The CDR3 sequence is 11 residues long. CDR3 in DNA: TGCAGTGCTAGCGAGCCAGATACGCAGTATTTT. This codes for CSASEPDTQYF.

The chain employs TRBV7-2 and TRBJ2-2; no reliable D call. CDR1 SGHTA and CDR2 FQGNSA come from the germline V gene. The CDR3 runs to 14 residues. V lost 1 base and J 5 bases, leaving 8 bases between the germline ends. For the CDR3, the DNA is TGTGCCAGCAGCTTAGTTCGGGTAACCGGGGAGCTGTTTTTT. This translates into CASSLVRVTGELFF.

J is TRBJ1-5 and V is TRBV19; no definite D call. Germline V gene lookup returns CDR1 LNHDA and CDR2 SQIVND (reference sequence). Between the trimmed V and J ends, which lost 6 bases and 5 bases, there was a span of 14 bases. The CDR3 is 14 amino acids. CDR3 in amino acids: CASSTPGPHQPQHF. The CDR3 DNA reads as TGTGCCAGTAGCACCCCGGGTCCCCATCAGCCCCAGCATTTT.

The rearrangement joins TRBV5-1 to TRBJ1-4, with a tentative D call TRBD1 (6 bases). The CDR3 has 15 residues. Trimming took off 4 bases at V and 7 bases at J, with 17 bases between the two ends. Germline V gene sequence: CDR1 SGHRS, CDR2 YFSETQ. CDR3 sequence reads: CASSTLTGSGEKLFF. DNA of the CDR3: TGCGCCAGCAGCACCCTAACAGGGAGTGGTGAAAAACTGTTTTTT. The entire variable domain, with the rest obtained from reference TRBV5-1 and TRBJ1-4, is as follows: KAGVTQTPRYLIKTRGQQVTLSCSPISGHRSVSWYQQTPGQGLQFLFEYFSETQRNKGNFPGRFSGRQFSNSRSEMNVSTLELGDSALYLCASSTLTGSGEKLFFGSGTQLSVL.

This clone was observed a single time. V usage is TRBV6-5 and J usage is TRBJ2-3, with 8 bases aligning to TRBD1. Per the germline V gene, CDR1 is MNHEY and CDR2 is SVGAGI. The CDR3 covers 15 residues. Germline trimming cut 8 bases from V and 2 bases from J; bases unmatched to any gene: 9. Here the CDR3 reads CASYTPGQVTDTQYF. Written as DNA, the CDR3 is TGTGCCAGCTATACCCCGGGACAGGTCACAGATACGCAGTATTTT.

V usage is TRBV5-1 and J usage is TRBJ1-4; TRBD1 matches 7 bases. The J segment lost 8 bases and the V segment lost 1 base, leaving 5 bases of the junction unmatched. From germline, CDR1 is SGHRS and CDR2 YFSETQ. The CDR3 totals 14 residues. Here the CDR3 reads CASSLIQGNEKLFF. Here the CDR3 DNA reads TGCGCCAGCAGCTTGATACAGGGGAACGAAAAACTGTTTTTT.

This rearrangement joins TRBV28 to TRBJ2-7; the D gene is possibly TRBD1 (6 bases). The CDR3 runs to 13 residues. CDR1 and CDR2 (germline): MDHEN, SYDVKM. V was shortened by 5 bases and J by 2 bases, with 10 bases between the two germline ends. CDR3 sequence: CASSPTGPYEQYF. CDR3 DNA sequence: TGTGCCAGCAGTCCCACAGGGCCCTACGAGCAGTACTTC. Complete variable domain (other parts from reference TRBV28 and TRBJ2-7): DVKVTQSSRYLVKRTGEKVFLECVQDMDHENMFWYRQDPGLGLRLIYFSYDVKMKEKGDIPEGYSVSREKKERFSLILESASTNQTSMYLCASSPTGPYEQYFGPGTRLTVT.

The rearrangement uses TRBV6-4 and TRBJ1-5; D gene unclear. This CDR3 contains 13 residues. The germline V gene encodes CDR1 MRHNA and CDR2 SNTAGT. V was cut by 4 bases and J by 4 bases, with 8 bases left in between. DNA of the CDR3: TGTGCCAGCAGTGTTGAGGCTAATCAGCCCCAGCATTTT. It specifies CASSVEANQPQHF.

The rearrangement joins TRBV3-1 (or the pseudogene TRBV3-2) to TRBJ2-3, with a possible D match to TRBD2 (6 bases). V gave up 1 base and J gave up 5 bases, with 16 bases separating them. The CDR3 length is 16 residues. Germline V gives CDR1 LGHDT, CDR2 YNNKEL (reference sequence). The CDR3: CASSQAIPAAGDTQYF. In DNA, the CDR3 is TGTGCCAGCAGCCAAGCTATCCCAGCAGCGGGAGATACGCAGTATTTT.

The chain recombines TRBV5-4 with TRBJ1-1; possible D gene TRBD1, 5 bases. V was shortened by 4 bases and J by 3 bases, with 16 bases between the two germline ends. Germline CDR1 SGHNT, CDR2 YYREEE (reference sequence). The CDR3 is 15 residues long. CDR3 coding DNA: TGTGCCAGCAGCCCCCGGGGGGGTCGAGACACTGAAGCTTTCTTT. As protein: CASSPRGGRDTEAFF.

This rearrangement joins TRBV2 to TRBJ2-1; 8 bases align to TRBD1. The J segment lost 4 bases and the V segment lost 4 bases, leaving 3 bases of the junction unmatched. Germline CDR1 reads SNHLY; CDR2 reads FYNNEI. This CDR3 is 14 amino acids long. Written as DNA, the CDR3 is TGTGCCAGCAGTGGAGGACAGGGATACAATGAGCAGTTCTTC. Translating it yields CASSGGQGYNEQFF.

DNA for the CDR3: TGTGCCAGCAGCTTGGCTGGCAGGGGAAGATCACCCCTCCACTTT. As protein: CASSLAGRGRSPLHF. The chain recombines TRBV7-2 with TRBJ1-6, with TRBD1 as a possible D gene (6 bases). Between the trimmed V and J ends, which lost 3 bases and 10 bases, there was a span of 16 bases. Germline CDR1 SGHTA, CDR2 FQGNSA. This CDR3 is 15 amino acids long. The variable domain in full, completed from reference TRBV7-2 and TRBJ1-6, reads GAGVSQSPSNKVTEKGKDVELRCDPISGHTALYWYRQSLGQGLEFLIYFQGNSAPDKSGLPSDRFSAERTGGSVSTLTIQRTQQEDSAVYLCASSLAGRGRSPLHFGNGTRLTVT.

The V gene is TRBV7-9, the J gene TRBJ2-6; 9 bases line up with TRBD1. Per germline, CDR1 SEHNR and CDR2 FQNEAQ (reference sequence). This CDR3 spans 16 amino acids. V shed 5 bases, J shed 4 bases, and the junction held 6 bases outside the gene matches. DNA for the CDR3: TGTGCCAGCAGCGCCGGACAGGGGACCGGGGCCAACGTCCTGACTTTC. Protein product: CASSAGQGTGANVLTF.

The J gene is TRBJ2-7, the V gene TRBV5-6, with D maybe TRBD1 (6 bases). The V end was cut by 4 bases, the J end by 4 bases, with 9 bases between. The germline V gene encodes CDR1 SGHDT and CDR2 YYEEEE. This CDR3 is built from 12 residues. CDR3 in DNA: TGTGCCAGCAGCACCACAGGGTACGAGCAGTACTTC. Translated, it gives CASSTTGYEQYF.

The J gene is TRBJ1-3, the V gene TRBV4-1; D may be TRBD1 (6 bases). The V gene lost 3 bases and the J gene lost 0 bases, with 12 bases spanning the gap. Germline-derived CDR1 and CDR2 are MGHRA and YSYEKL. The CDR3 runs to 16 residues. The DNA for the CDR3 is TGCGCCAGCAGCCAGGCCGGACAGTACTCTGGAAACACCATATATTTT. This gives the protein CASSQAGQYSGNTIYF.

Concerning this clone: The sample contains more than one DNA sequence encoding this CDR3. This rearrangement joins TRBV5-4 to TRBJ1-6, with 9 bases aligning to TRBD1. With V trimmed by 5 bases and J by 7 bases, 7 bases remained unmatched. The CDR3 totals 15 residues. Germline lookup yields CDR1 SGHNT and CDR2 YYREEE (reference sequence). CDR3 coding DNA: TGTGCCAGCAGTTCGGGACAGGGTGGCAATTCACCCCTCCACTTT. Its translation is CASSSGQGGNSPLHF. The complete variable domain, with remaining parts taken from reference TRBV5-4 and TRBJ1-6, reads ETGVTQSPTHLIKTRGQQVTLRCSSQSGHNTVSWYQQALGQGPQFIFQYYREEENGRGNFPPRFSGLQFPNYSSELNVNALELDDSALYLCASSSGQGGNSPLHFGNGTRLTVT.

The chain carries TRBV18 and TRBJ1-2; possible D gene TRBD1, 5 bases. The V and J ends lost 3 bases and 7 bases respectively, with 12 bases between them. The CDR3 is 13 residues long. Looked up from germline, CDR1 is KGHSH and CDR2 is LQKENI. This chain's CDR3 is CASSPPAGFGYTF. CDR3 in DNA: TGTGCCAGCTCACCCCCCGCAGGGTTTGGCTACACCTTC.

This chain's CDR3 is CASSSRGSNQPQHF. The CDR3 DNA reads TGTGCCAGTAGTTCCAGGGGAAGCAATCAGCCCCAGCATTTT. J is TRBJ1-5 and V is TRBV19; D might be TRBD1 (6 bases). The CDR3 is made up of 14 amino acids. The germline gives CDR1 LNHDA, CDR2 SQIVND (reference sequence). Trimming took off 5 bases at V and 1 base at J, with 9 bases between the two ends. The full variable domain, in which reference TRBV19 and TRBJ1-5 provide the parts outside the CDR3, is DGGITQSPKYLFRKEGQNVTLSCEQNLNHDAMYWYRQDPGQGLRLIYYSQIVNDFQKGDIAEGYSVSREKKESFPLTVTSAQKNPTAFYLCASSSRGSNQPQHFGDGTRLSIL.